The clone carrying this T cell receptor (beta chain) was observed a few times. Only in-frame clones appear in the TCRdb table, and some are missing; sequencing was by immunoSEQ multiplex PCR. The repertoire holds a few hundred thousand clones, around four fifths seen once, with roughly 18% in the top ten. The data were obtained in a study of blood T cell repertoires in COVID-19. The CDR3 is made up of 15 amino acids. Germline CDR1 is KGHSH and CDR2 is LQKENI. J was trimmed by 2 bases and V by 6 bases; bases with no gene match: 10. The sequencing input was peripheral blood. This sequence was found in a woman aged 80 or over with active or convalescent COVID-19. The genes are TRBV18 and TRBJ2-7; 7 positions agree with TRBD1. The CDR3 region is CASSPTGVSTYEQYF. In nucleotides, the CDR3 is TGTGCCAGCTCTCCTACAGGGGTCAGCACCTACGAGCAGTACTTC.